This T cell receptor (beta chain) is from a study of blood T cell repertoires in COVID-19 (dated by TCRdb to 2020 to 2021). For the wider study: Collaborator samples came from the United States, Italy and Spain and covered acute and convalescent phases of COVID-19. The material from the prospective study consisted of cDNA or gDNA derived from T cells, B-cell-depleted T cells, or PBMCs. Subjects who had been exposed to COVID-19, were actively infected with it, or had recovered from it provided the deeply sampled blood TCRbeta repertoires that made up the dataset. The repertoires were released in a freely available public database meant as a resource for research on the immune response to SARS-CoV-2. The samples were drawn from the first 160 participants of the ongoing ImmuneRACE study and from 950 to 1,500 subjects provided by 6 global collaborators. Sample metadata almost always included a de-identified subject ID, COVID-19 status, age in years and sex. Where available, HLA class I and class II types were obtained from metadata supplied by the sample provider rather than from assay-based typing.

About this clone itself: The antigen it binds to is not known. No quality values exist for individual bases; no much larger clone is one base distant.

TCRbeta CDR3 regions were amplified from genomic DNA using the immunoSEQ Assay, a bias-controlled multiplex PCR. The published analysis was carried out like this. The number of nucleated cells in each sample was estimated by amplification of reference gene primers within the assay. To quantify the absolute abundance of each unique TCRbeta CDR3 rearrangement, sequence reads were collapsed and filtered. For each sample, productive Simpson clonality was calculated as the square root of Simpson's diversity index across productive rearrangements. The source is immuneACCESS, and TCRdb retained only in-frame sequences with V and J called. Part of the clones is not carried over; for the studies checked, unresolved V genes explain less than half of this, and the remainder is unexplained. V and J calls and clone size are given by that table; D and trimming were obtained from the DNA. The sample contains under 150,000 clones, approximately 86% of them found a single time. The ten largest clones add up to about 3.1% of the sample.

Collaborating institutions collected whole blood in K2EDTA tubes following their own protocols. For TCRbeta analysis, collaborators shipped samples in one of three forms: frozen whole blood, isolated PBMCs, or DNA extracted from either of those sample types. Study-level results and caveats: How much clinical and demographic metadata was included differed by source and by participant, and the metadata was provided uncurated.

For CDR1 and CDR2, the germline V gene lists SGDLS and YYNGEE. V is pruned by 0 bases and J by 2 bases, leaving 5 bases of the junction without a gene match. From the cysteine through the phenylalanine, the CDR3 covers 16 amino acids. The kept DNA is CDR3 alone, 48 bases in frame from the first base. Recombination connected TRBV9 to TRBJ2-3; 8 bases in the junction line up with TRBD1. The receptor was isolated from a woman aged 40 to 50 with active or convalescent COVID-19. Specimen: peripheral blood. The DNA is TGTGCCAGCAGCGTAGGGGCAGGGGGCATCACAGATACGCAGTATTTT. It specifies CASSVGAGGITDTQYF.